This T cell receptor beta chain was captured in a study of blood T cell repertoires in COVID-19. About the research overall: Donors in the United States, Italy and Spain gave samples during acute or convalescent COVID-19. Sources were T cells, B-cell-depleted T cells, or PBMCs; the material itself was cDNA or gDNA.

Germline values: CDR1 WSHSY, CDR2 SAAADI. The CDR3 is 13 amino acids. The ends were cut back, 6 bases at V and 4 bases at J, with 13 bases in the middle. Original processing methods: Counts of nucleated cells, estimated from reference gene primer amplification, were obtained. Sequenced by immunoSEQ multiplex PCR; TCRdb stores in-frame clones only, minus some. That table supplies the V and J calls and clone size; D and trimming were determined from the DNA. Counted here are 120,000 or so clones, 65% to 90% occurring once; the ten biggest clones make up just over 6.5%. The chain joins TRBV10-2 to TRBJ2-7, with a weak D call TRBD2 (6 bases). This TCR was sampled from a man older than 75 with active or convalescent COVID-19. Sequenced: peripheral blood. The CDR3 DNA is TGCGCCAGCAGAGACGGGAGCATTTACGAGCAGTACTTC. It translates to CASRDGSIYEQYF.